Detailed here is one TCR beta chain. This record belongs to a study of blood T cell repertoires in COVID-19. The CDR3 loop spans 16 amino acids. CDR1 and CDR2 from the germline V gene are SGHNT and YYREEE (reference sequence). V was clipped by 4 bases and J by 4 bases; unmatched bases: 4. Original methodology: How many nucleated cells were present was estimated from reference gene primer amplification. Using immunoSEQ multiplex PCR, the repertoire was profiled, and TCRdb retains in-frame clones only, with some absent. V and J calls and clone size come straight from that table; D and trimming were deduced from the DNA. The table has 350,000 to 400,000 clones, 80% to 95% seen once.

Sequenced material: PBMCs or T cells enriched from blood (not recorded which). The sequence was collected from a woman between 35 and 50 years old who had been exposed to COVID-19. The V call is TRBV5-4, the J call TRBJ2-2; TRBD2 matches at 13 bases. CDR3 DNA: TGTGCCAGCAGCCGCCGACTAGCGGGGGGCACCGGGGAGCTGTTTTTT. This sequence encodes CASSRRLAGGTGELFF.